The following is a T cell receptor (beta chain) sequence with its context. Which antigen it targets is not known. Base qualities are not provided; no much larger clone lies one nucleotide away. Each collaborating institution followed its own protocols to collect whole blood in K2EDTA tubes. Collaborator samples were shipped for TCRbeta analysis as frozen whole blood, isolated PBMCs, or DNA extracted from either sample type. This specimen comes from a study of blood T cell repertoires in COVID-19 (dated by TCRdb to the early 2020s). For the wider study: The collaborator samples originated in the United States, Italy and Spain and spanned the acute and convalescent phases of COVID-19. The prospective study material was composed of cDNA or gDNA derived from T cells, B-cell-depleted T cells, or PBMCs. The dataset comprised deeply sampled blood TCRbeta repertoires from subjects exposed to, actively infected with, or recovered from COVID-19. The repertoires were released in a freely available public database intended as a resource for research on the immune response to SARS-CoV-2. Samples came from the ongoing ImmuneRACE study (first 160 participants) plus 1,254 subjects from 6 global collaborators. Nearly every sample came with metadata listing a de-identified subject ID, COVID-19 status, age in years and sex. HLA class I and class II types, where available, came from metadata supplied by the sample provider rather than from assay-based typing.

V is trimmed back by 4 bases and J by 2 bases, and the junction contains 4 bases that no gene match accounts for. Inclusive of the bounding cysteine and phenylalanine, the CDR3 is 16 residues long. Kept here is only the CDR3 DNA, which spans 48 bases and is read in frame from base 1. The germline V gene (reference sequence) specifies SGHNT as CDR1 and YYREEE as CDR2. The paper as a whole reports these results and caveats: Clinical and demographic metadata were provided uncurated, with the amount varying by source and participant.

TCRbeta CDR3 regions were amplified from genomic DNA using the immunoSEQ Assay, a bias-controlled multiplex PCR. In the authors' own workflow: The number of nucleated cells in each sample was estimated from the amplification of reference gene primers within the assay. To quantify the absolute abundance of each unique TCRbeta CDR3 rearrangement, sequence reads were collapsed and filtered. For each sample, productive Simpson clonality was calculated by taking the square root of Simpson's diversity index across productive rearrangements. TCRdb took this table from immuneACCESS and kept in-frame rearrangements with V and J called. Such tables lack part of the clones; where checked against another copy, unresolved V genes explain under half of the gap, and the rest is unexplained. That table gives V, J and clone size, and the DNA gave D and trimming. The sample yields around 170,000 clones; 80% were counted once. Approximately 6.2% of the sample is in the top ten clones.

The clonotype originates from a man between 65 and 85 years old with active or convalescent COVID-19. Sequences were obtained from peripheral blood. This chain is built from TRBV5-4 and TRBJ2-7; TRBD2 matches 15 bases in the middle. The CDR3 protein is CASSMGLAGGTYEQYF. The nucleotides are TGTGCCAGCAGCATGGGACTAGCGGGGGGTACCTACGAGCAGTACTTC.